This is a list of T cell receptor beta chains from one sample in a study of vaccination effects on CD4 cells after COVID-19. These receptors lack a known antigen. TCRdb's table, derived via immunoSEQ multiplex PCR, lists solely in-frame clones and lacks some. The sample yields fewer than 85,000 clones, roughly 81% seen once. Sequencing used CD4+ T cells from PBMCs cultured without peptide, obtained after COVID-19 vaccination. The origin of the receptors is a human donor who received a COVID-19 vaccine. Each CDR3 is given with its conserved first and last residue. Fields, in order: CDR3 DNA, CDR3 protein, clone size, J gene, V gene, D gene. A D gene is named only where the DNA matches it firmly. Not every row has a clone size; where given, it reads once, few, many or a size class.

CDR3nt: TGTGCCAGTTCCGGGACAGCTAATGAAAAACTGTTTTTT
CDR3aa: CASSGTANEKLFF
abundance: NA
j_gene: TRBJ1-4
v_gene: TRBV18
d_gene: TRBD1

CDR3nt: TGTGCCAGCAGCGCCCGGACAGGGCTGAACACTGAAGCTTTCTTT
CDR3aa: CASSARTGLNTEAFF
abundance: few
j_gene: TRBJ1-1
v_gene: TRBV5-5
d_gene: TRBD1

CDR3nt: TGTGCCAGCAGCTCCTACAAGATGGATACGCAGTATTTT
CDR3aa: CASSSYKMDTQYF
abundance: NA
j_gene: TRBJ2-3
v_gene: TRBV11-3
d_gene: NA

CDR3nt: TGTGCCAGCAGGAAAAGGACTAGCGGCCAAGAGACCCAGTACTTC
CDR3aa: CASRKRTSGQETQYF
abundance: few
j_gene: TRBJ2-5
v_gene: TRBV6-5
d_gene: TRBD2

CDR3nt: TGTGCCAGCAGTTACGGGTACGCGACCGAAGGGGATGAGCAGTTCTTC
CDR3aa: CASSYGYATEGDEQFF
abundance: NA
j_gene: TRBJ2-1
v_gene: TRBV6-2/TRBV6-3
d_gene: NA

CDR3nt: TGTGCCAGCAGCTTAACGTTGGAGACCCAGTACTTC
CDR3aa: CASSLTLETQYF
abundance: NA
j_gene: TRBJ2-5
v_gene: TRBV7-6
d_gene: NA

CDR3nt: TGTGCCAGCAGTTATCTCTTTTGGGTCGAGAACTATGGCTACACCTTC
CDR3aa: CASSYLFWVENYGYTF
abundance: NA
j_gene: TRBJ1-2
v_gene: TRBV6-2/TRBV6-3
d_gene: NA

CDR3nt: TGCGCCAGCAGCTTGGAAAGGAGTGAGCAGTTCTTC
CDR3aa: CASSLERSEQFF
abundance: NA
j_gene: TRBJ2-1
v_gene: TRBV5-1
d_gene: NA

CDR3nt: TGCGCCAGCAGCTCCCGGACTAGCGAGGCTGAGCAGTTCTTC
CDR3aa: CASSSRTSEAEQFF
abundance: NA
j_gene: TRBJ2-1
v_gene: TRBV5-1
d_gene: TRBD2

CDR3nt: TGCAGTGCTAGTAATAGCAATCAGCCCCAGCATTTT
CDR3aa: CSASNSNQPQHF
abundance: NA
j_gene: TRBJ1-5
v_gene: TRBV20-1
d_gene: NA

CDR3nt: TGCGCCAGCAGTAACCTACAGGGGGTGACTGGAAACACCATATATTTT
CDR3aa: CASSNLQGVTGNTIYF
abundance: NA
j_gene: TRBJ1-3
v_gene: TRBV4-1
d_gene: TRBD1

CDR3nt: TGCAGTGCTGGGGAGCAGCCCCAGCATTTT
CDR3aa: CSAGEQPQHF
abundance: NA
j_gene: TRBJ1-5
v_gene: TRBV20-1
d_gene: NA

CDR3nt: TGTGCCAGCCGGTTGAACAATGAGCAGTTCTTC
CDR3aa: CASRLNNEQFF
abundance: NA
j_gene: TRBJ2-1
v_gene: TRBV12-3/TRBV12-4
d_gene: NA

CDR3nt: TGTGCCACCAGTGACCCAGGACTGGTGGCGAATGAGCAGTTCTTC
CDR3aa: CATSDPGLVANEQFF
abundance: NA
j_gene: TRBJ2-1
v_gene: TRBV24-1
d_gene: NA

CDR3nt: TGTGCCAGCAGTTACGAGCCGGAAACCAACTATGGCTACACCTTC
CDR3aa: CASSYEPETNYGYTF
abundance: NA
j_gene: TRBJ1-2
v_gene: TRBV6-5
d_gene: NA

CDR3nt: TGTGCCAGCAGCTGGGGCGGGGTAAACACCGGGGAGCTGTTTTTT
CDR3aa: CASSWGGVNTGELFF
abundance: NA
j_gene: TRBJ2-2
v_gene: TRBV5-6
d_gene: NA

CDR3nt: TGTGCCAGCTCACCAAGTCAGTATGAAGCTTTCTTT
CDR3aa: CASSPSQYEAFF
abundance: NA
j_gene: TRBJ1-1
v_gene: TRBV18
d_gene: NA

CDR3nt: TGTGCCAGCAGTTACCTGGCAGTGACCAATTCACCCCTCCACTTT
CDR3aa: CASSYLAVTNSPLHF
abundance: NA
j_gene: TRBJ1-6
v_gene: TRBV6-5
d_gene: NA

CDR3nt: TGCGCCAGCAGCTTTAGACGGGGCTCTCCCTCCGGGGAGCTGTTTTTT
CDR3aa: CASSFRRGSPSGELFF
abundance: NA
j_gene: TRBJ2-2
v_gene: TRBV5-1
d_gene: NA

CDR3nt: TGTGCCAGCAGGACTAGCGGGGGTGAGACCCAGTACTTC
CDR3aa: CASRTSGGETQYF
abundance: NA
j_gene: TRBJ2-5
v_gene: TRBV12-3/TRBV12-4
d_gene: TRBD2

CDR3nt: TGCAGCGTCGGCCCCAGTGATGGCAATCAGCCCCAGCATTTT
CDR3aa: CSVGPSDGNQPQHF
abundance: NA
j_gene: TRBJ1-5
v_gene: TRBV29-1
d_gene: NA

CDR3nt: TGTGCCACCAGTGATCGGACAGGGGGCTCAGAGACCCAGTACTTC
CDR3aa: CATSDRTGGSETQYF
abundance: NA
j_gene: TRBJ2-5
v_gene: TRBV24-1
d_gene: TRBD1

CDR3nt: TGCGCCAGCAGCCTGATCGAGTTAGGACAGAAAGAGACCCAGTACTTC
CDR3aa: CASSLIELGQKETQYF
abundance: NA
j_gene: TRBJ2-5
v_gene: TRBV5-1
d_gene: NA

CDR3nt: TGCGCCAGCAGCCAAGATCCGGAAGATACGCAGTATTTT
CDR3aa: CASSQDPEDTQYF
abundance: once
j_gene: TRBJ2-3
v_gene: TRBV4-3
d_gene: NA

CDR3nt: TGTGCCAGCAGCAAATTCCCCGCCAGGGCCAGCTACAATGAGCAGTTCTTC
CDR3aa: CASSKFPARASYNEQFF
abundance: NA
j_gene: TRBJ2-1
v_gene: TRBV21-1
d_gene: NA

CDR3nt: TGTGCCACCACACAGGGGTTTTGTGAAAAACTGTTTTTT
CDR3aa: CATTQGFCEKLFF
abundance: NA
j_gene: TRBJ1-4
v_gene: TRBV24-1
d_gene: TRBD1

CDR3nt: TGTGCCAGCAGCATAAGACAGGGTCCCACTGAAGCTTTCTTT
CDR3aa: CASSIRQGPTEAFF
abundance: NA
j_gene: TRBJ1-1
v_gene: TRBV5-4
d_gene: TRBD1

CDR3nt: TGTGCCTGGCCCCATTATAGCGGGGGGGCAAGAGAGACCCAGTACTTC
CDR3aa: CAWPHYSGGARETQYF
abundance: NA
j_gene: TRBJ2-5
v_gene: TRBV30
d_gene: TRBD2

CDR3nt: TGTGCCAGCTCACCACGGCAGGGTTGGTCAGATACGCAGTATTTT
CDR3aa: CASSPRQGWSDTQYF
abundance: NA
j_gene: TRBJ2-3
v_gene: TRBV18
d_gene: NA

CDR3nt: TGTGCCAGCAGCTGGGGATTTGGCAATCAGCCCCAGCATTTT
CDR3aa: CASSWGFGNQPQHF
abundance: NA
j_gene: TRBJ1-5
v_gene: TRBV3-1/TRBV3-2
d_gene: NA

CDR3nt: TGTGCCAGCTCAAGATCCCCTAGCGGGGCAAGCACAGATACGCAGTATTTT
CDR3aa: CASSRSPSGASTDTQYF
abundance: NA
j_gene: TRBJ2-3
v_gene: TRBV18
d_gene: TRBD2